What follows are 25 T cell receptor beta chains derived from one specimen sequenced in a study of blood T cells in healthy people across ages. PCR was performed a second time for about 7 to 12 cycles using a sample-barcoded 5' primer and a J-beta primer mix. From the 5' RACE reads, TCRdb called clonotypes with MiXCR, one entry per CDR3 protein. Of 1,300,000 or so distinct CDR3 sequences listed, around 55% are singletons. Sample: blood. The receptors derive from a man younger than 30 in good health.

The CDR3 sequence is CASSEDGGRNSPLHF. In nucleotides, the CDR3 is TGTGCCAGCAGCGAGGACGGGGGTCGAAATTCACCCCTCCACTTT. The J gene is TRBJ1-6, the V gene TRBV11-2; TRBD1 is a possible D gene (5 bases). The germline CDR1 and CDR2 sequences are SGHAT and FQNNGV. Trimming pared 5 bases from V and 7 bases from J, leaving 15 bases between. CDR3 length: 15 residues.

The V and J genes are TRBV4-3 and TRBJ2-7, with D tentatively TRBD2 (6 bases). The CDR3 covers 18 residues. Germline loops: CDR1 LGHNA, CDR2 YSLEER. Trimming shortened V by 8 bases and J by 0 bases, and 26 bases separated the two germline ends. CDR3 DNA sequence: TGCGCCAGCTCAGTCCGCTCCGGTCGGGACTTCTTCTCCTACGAGCAGTACTTC. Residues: CASSVRSGRDFFSYEQYF.

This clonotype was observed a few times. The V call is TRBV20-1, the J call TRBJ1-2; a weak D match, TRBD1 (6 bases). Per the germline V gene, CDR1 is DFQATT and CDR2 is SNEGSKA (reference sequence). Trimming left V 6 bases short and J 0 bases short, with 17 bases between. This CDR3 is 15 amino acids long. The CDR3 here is CSARGLQGANYGYTF. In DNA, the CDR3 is TGCAGTGCCAGGGGCTTACAGGGAGCTAACTATGGCTACACCTTC.

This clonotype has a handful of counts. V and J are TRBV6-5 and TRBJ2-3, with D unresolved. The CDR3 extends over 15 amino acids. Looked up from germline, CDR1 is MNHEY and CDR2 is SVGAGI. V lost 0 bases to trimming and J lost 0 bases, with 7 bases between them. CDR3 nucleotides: TGTGCCAGCAGTTACTCCCGTCCTAGCACAGATACGCAGTATTTT. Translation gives CASSYSRPSTDTQYF.

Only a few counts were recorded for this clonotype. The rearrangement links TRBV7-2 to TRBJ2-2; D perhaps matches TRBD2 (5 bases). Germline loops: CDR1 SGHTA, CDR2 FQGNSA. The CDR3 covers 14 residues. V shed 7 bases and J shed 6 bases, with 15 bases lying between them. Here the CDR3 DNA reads TGTGCCAGCATCCAGCATACGGGGTCCGGGGAGCTGTTTTTT. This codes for CASIQHTGSGELFF.

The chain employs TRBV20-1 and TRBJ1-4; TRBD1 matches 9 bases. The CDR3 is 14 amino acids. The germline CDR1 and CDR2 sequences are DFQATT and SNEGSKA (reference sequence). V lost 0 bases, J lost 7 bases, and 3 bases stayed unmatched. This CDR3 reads CSARDRDRAEKLFF. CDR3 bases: TGCAGTGCTAGAGACCGGGACAGGGCTGAAAAACTGTTTTTT.

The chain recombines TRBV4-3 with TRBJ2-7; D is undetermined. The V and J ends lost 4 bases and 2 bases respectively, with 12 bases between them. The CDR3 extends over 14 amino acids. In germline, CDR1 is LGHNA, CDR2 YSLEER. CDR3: CASSLDLYPYEQYF. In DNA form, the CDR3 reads TGCGCCAGCAGCCTTGATTTGTACCCCTACGAGCAGTACTTC.

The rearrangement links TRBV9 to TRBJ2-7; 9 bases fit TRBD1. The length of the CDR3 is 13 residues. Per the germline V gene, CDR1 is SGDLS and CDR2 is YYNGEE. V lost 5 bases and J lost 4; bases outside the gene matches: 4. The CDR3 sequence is CASREDRGYEQYF. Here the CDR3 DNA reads TGTGCCAGCAGAGAAGACAGGGGGTACGAGCAGTACTTC.

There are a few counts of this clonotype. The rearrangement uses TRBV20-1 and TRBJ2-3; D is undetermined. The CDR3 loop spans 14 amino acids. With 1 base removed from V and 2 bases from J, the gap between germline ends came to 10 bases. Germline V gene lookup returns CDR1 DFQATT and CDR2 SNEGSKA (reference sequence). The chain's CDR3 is CSARARPSTDTQYF. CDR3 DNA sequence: TGCAGTGCTAGAGCCCGACCCTCCACAGATACGCAGTATTTT.

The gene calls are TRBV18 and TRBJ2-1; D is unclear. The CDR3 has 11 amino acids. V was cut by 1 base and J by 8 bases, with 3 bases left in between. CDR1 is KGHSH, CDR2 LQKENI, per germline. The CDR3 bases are TGTGCCAGCTCACCACAGTATGAGCAGTTCTTC. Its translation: CASSPQYEQFF.

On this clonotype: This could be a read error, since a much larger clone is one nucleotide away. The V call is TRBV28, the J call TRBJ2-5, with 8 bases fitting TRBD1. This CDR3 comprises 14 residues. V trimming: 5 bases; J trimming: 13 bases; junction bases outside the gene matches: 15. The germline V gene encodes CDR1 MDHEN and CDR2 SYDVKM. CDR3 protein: CASSAGQEANERYF. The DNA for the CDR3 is TGTGCCAGCAGTGCGGGACAGGAGGCCAATGAGCGGTACTTC. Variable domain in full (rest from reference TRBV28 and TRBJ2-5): DVKVTQSSRYLVKRTGEKVFLECVQDMDHENMFWYRQDPGLGLRLIYFSYDVKMKEKGDIPEGYSVSREKKERFSLILESASTNQTSMYLCASSAGQEANERYFGPGTRLLVL.

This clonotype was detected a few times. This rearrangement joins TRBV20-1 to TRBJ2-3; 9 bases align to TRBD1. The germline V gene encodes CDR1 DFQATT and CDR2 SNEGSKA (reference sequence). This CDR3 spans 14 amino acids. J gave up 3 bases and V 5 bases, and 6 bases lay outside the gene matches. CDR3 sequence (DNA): TGCAGTGCTCCGGGACAGGGTGGGACAGATACGCAGTATTTT. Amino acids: CSAPGQGGTDTQYF.

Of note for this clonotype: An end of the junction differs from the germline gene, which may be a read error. The CDR3 bases are TGCAGTGCCCTTACGGGGCGGCCGCTAGCCGAAAACATTCAGTACTTC. This codes for CSALTGRPLAENIQYF. V and J are TRBV20-1 and TRBJ2-4; possibly TRBD1 or TRBD2 for D (5 bases each). The length of the CDR3 is 16 residues. Per germline, CDR1 DFQATT and CDR2 SNEGSKA (reference sequence).

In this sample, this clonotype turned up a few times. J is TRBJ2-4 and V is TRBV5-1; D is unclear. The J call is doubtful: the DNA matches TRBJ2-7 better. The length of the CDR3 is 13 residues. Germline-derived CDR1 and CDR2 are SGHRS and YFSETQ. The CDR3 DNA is TGCGCCAGCAGCTTGGTAATGGGAAACGAGCAGTACTTC. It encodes CASSLVMGNEQYF.

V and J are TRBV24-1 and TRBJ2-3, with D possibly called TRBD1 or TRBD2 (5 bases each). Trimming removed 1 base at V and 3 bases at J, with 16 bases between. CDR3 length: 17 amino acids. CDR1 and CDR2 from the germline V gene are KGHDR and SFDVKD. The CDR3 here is CATSDLRDHGATDTQYF. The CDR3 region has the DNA TGTGCCACCAGTGATTTACGGGACCATGGGGCGACAGATACGCAGTATTTT.

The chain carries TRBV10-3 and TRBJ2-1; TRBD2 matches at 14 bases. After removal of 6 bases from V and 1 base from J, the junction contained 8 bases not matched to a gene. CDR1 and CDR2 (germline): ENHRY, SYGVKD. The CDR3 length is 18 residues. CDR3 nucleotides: TGTGCCATCAGAACCGGGACTAGCGGGAGTAAGTCCTACAATGAGCAGTTCTTC. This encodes CAIRTGTSGSKSYNEQFF.

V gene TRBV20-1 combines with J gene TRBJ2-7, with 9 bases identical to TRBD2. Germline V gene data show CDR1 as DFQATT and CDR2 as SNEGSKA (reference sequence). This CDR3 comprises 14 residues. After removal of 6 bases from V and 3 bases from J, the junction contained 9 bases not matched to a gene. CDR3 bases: TGCAGTGCAGAGATGGGGCGGGAGGGCTACGAGCAGTACTTC. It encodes CSAEMGREGYEQYF.

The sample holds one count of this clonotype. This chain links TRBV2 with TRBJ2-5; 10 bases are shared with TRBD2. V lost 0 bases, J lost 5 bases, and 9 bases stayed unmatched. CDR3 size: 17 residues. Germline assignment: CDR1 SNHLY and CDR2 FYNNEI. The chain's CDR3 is CASSEAASGRLRETQYF. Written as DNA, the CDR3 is TGTGCCAGCAGTGAAGCAGCTAGCGGGAGACTGAGGGAGACCCAGTACTTC.

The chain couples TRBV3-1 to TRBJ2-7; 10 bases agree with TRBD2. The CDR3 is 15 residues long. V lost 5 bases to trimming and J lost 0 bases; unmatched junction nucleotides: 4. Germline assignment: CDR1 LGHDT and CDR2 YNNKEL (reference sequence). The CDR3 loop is CASSLSGRVSYEQYF. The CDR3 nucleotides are TGTGCCAGCAGCTTAAGCGGGAGGGTCTCCTACGAGCAGTACTTC.

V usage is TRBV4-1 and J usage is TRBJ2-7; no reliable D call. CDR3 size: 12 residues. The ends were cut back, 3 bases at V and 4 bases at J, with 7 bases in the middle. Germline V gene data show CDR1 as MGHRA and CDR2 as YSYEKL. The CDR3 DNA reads TGCGCCAGCAGCCAGCCAGGTTACGAGCAGTACTTC. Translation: CASSQPGYEQYF.

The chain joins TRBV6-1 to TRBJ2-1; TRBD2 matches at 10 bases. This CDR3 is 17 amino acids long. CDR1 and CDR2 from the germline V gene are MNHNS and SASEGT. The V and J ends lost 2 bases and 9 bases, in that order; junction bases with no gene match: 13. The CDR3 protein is CASSEMSGRALAIEQFF. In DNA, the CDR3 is TGTGCCAGCAGTGAAATGAGCGGGAGGGCCCTCGCGATTGAGCAGTTCTTC.

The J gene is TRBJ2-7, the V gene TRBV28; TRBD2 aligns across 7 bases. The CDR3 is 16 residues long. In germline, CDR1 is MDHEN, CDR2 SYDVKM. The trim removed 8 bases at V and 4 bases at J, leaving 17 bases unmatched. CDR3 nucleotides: TGTGCCAGCTCGGAGGGAGGGACTCCTAGCATATACGAGCAGTACTTC. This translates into CASSEGGTPSIYEQYF.

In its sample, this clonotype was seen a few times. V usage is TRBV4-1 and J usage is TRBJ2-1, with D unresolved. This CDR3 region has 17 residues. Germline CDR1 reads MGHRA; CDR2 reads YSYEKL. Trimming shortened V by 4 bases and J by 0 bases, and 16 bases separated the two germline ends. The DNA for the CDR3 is TGCGCCAGCAGCCCCATGAAGGGTCCCCGCTCCTACAATGAGCAGTTCTTC. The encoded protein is CASSPMKGPRSYNEQFF.

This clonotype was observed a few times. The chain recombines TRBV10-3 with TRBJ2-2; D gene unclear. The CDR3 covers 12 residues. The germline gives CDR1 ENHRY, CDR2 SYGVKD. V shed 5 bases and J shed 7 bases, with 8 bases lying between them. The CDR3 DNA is TGTGCCATCAGTTTTTCAAACGGGGAGCTGTTTTTT. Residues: CAISFSNGELFF.

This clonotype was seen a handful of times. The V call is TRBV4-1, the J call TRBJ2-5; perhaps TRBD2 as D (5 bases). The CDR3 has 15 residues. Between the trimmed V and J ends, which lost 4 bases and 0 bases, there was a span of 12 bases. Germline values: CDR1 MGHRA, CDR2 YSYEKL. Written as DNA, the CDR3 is TGCGCCAGCAGCCCCGCGGAGCGGTACCAAGAGACCCAGTACTTC. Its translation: CASSPAERYQETQYF.